Below, one TCR beta chain is given with its context. CDR3 size: 14 residues. After removal of 8 bases from V and 6 bases from J, the junction contained 12 bases not matched to a gene. Germline-derived CDR1 and CDR2 are MDHEN and SYDVKM. The sample belongs to a study of blood T cell repertoires in COVID-19. In the study overall: Material from acute and convalescent COVID-19 was sourced from the United States, Italy and Spain.

The assay was immunoSEQ multiplex PCR, and TCRdb's table has in-frame clones only and misses some. The profile shows some 160,000 clones, roughly 80% of them singletons. The chain is built from TRBV28 and TRBJ2-7, with 8 positions matching TRBD1. The receptor comes from a woman older than 75 with acute or convalescent COVID-19. The sequenced material came from peripheral blood. The CDR3 DNA follows: TGTGCCAGCTATCCCGCATGGACAGGGAGCGAGCAGTACTTC. Translation gives CASYPAWTGSEQYF.